One T cell receptor (beta chain) is described in this entry. The sample holds other DNA sequences that translate to the same CDR3. The entry originates in a study of OX40 agonist ivuxolimab in advanced cancers. The table came from immunoSEQ multiplex PCR; TCRdb's copy has only in-frame clones and leaves some out. The sample includes about 140,000 clones, roughly 91% seen only once; the top ten take roughly 1%. The V end lost 0 bases, the J end lost 2 bases, and 10 bases lay between the germline ends. The CDR3 totals 16 residues. CDR1 is KGHSH, CDR2 LQKENI, per germline. The origin of this receptor is an adult with an advanced solid tumor such as melanoma, head and neck, liver or kidney cancer. This chain connects TRBV18 to TRBJ2-2; tentative D call: TRBD1 (5 bases). This sample comprised CD4+ or CD8+ T cells sorted from blood, obtained in a trial of the OX40 agonist ivuxolimab. This CDR3 reads CASSPPQGLNTGELFF. CDR3 in DNA: TGTGCCAGCTCACCACCCCAGGGTTTAAACACCGGGGAGCTGTTTTTT. Complete variable domain (other parts from reference TRBV18 and TRBJ2-2): NAGVMQNPRHLVRRRGQEARLRCSPMKGHSHVYWYRQLPEEGLKFMVYLQKENIIDESGMPKERFSAEFPKEGPSILRIQQVVRGDSAAYFCASSPPQGLNTGELFFGEGSRLTVL.